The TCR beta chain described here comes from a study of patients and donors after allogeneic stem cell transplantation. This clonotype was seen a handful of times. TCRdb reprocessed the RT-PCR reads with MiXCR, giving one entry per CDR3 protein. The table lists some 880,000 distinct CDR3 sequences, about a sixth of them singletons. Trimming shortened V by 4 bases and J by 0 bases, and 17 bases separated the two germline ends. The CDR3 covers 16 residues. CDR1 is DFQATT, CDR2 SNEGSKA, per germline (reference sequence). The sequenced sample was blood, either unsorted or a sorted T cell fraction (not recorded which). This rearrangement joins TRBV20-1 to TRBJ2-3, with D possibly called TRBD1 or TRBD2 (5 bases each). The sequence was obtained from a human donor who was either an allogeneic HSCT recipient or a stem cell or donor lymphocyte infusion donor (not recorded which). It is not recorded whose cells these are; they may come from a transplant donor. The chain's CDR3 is CSATRRRGSSTDTQYF. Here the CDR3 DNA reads TGCAGTGCTACCCGAAGACGGGGCTCTAGCACAGATACGCAGTATTTT.